This T cell receptor beta chain was captured by sequencing in a study of blood T cells in healthy people across ages. The CDR3 consists of 12 residues. The V gene lost 5 bases and the J gene lost 4 bases, with 8 bases spanning the gap. Germline V gene lookup returns CDR1 MNHEY and CDR2 SMNVEV (reference sequence). This clonotype was counted at least ten times. Primed by a sample-barcoded 5' primer and a J-beta primer mix, a second PCR proceeded for about 7 to 11 cycles. All samples yielded 2.5 million or more CDR3-containing paired-end reads. TCRdb re-derived calls from the 5' RACE reads in MiXCR, one entry per CDR3 protein. The table includes roughly 900,000 distinct CDR3 sequences, under 50% detected once.

The chain joins TRBV27 to TRBJ1-2; D not resolved. Sequencing was done on a sample of blood. The TCR originated in a man aged 25 to 40 in good health. CDR3 nucleotides: TGTGCCAGCAGTGAGGATAGCTATGGCTACACCTTC. It codes for CASSEDSYGYTF.